Below are 25 T cell receptor beta chains sequenced from a single sample in a study of CD8 T cells in Susac syndrome. Random hexamers primed reverse transcription of roughly 0.5 to 1 ug RNA. TCRdb redid the calling of the immunoSEQ multiplex PCR reads with MiXCR, one entry per CDR3 protein. There are some 190,000 distinct CDR3 sequences in the sample; 90% to 95% occur only once, and 0.1% to 0.12% lies in the top ten. Sequencing was carried out using CD4+ T cells from PBMCs. Every receptor here comes from a human donor in good health.

The genes are TRBV2 and TRBJ2-7; tentative D call: TRBD1 (6 bases). This CDR3 is 13 amino acids long. Trimming pared 5 bases from V and 7 bases from J, leaving 15 bases between. CDR1 and CDR2 (germline): SNHLY, FYNNEI. The CDR3 sequence: CASSSSGVEEQYV. DNA of the CDR3: TGTGCCAGCAGTTCATCAGGGGTGGAGGAGCAGTACGTC.

This clonotype was found once. The chain recombines TRBV7-2 with TRBJ2-1; D remains unclear. Trimming took 5 bases from V and 7 from J, leaving 15 bases between them. Germline V gene sequence: CDR1 SGHTA, CDR2 FQGNSA. This CDR3 region has 14 residues. CDR3 coding DNA: TGTGCCAGCAGCCCCTCGGGCAGGCGGAATGAGCAGTTCTTC. Encoded protein: CASSPSGRRNEQFF.

The chain couples TRBV5-1 to TRBJ2-4; D is perhaps TRBD1 (5 bases). The CDR3 runs to 14 residues. CDR1 and CDR2 from the germline V gene are SGHRS and YFSETQ. V was trimmed by 2 bases and J by 15 bases, leaving 21 bases between them. The CDR3 sequence is CASSFIQGQDGVYF. CDR3 bases: TGCGCCAGCAGCTTTATCCAGGGCCAAGATGGGGTGTACTTC.

V usage is TRBV4-2 and J usage is TRBJ1-1; TRBD1 is a possible D gene (5 bases). Looked up from germline, CDR1 is LGHNA and CDR2 is YNFKEQ. V was cut by 0 bases and J by 11 bases, with 13 bases left in between. The CDR3 spans 13 residues. CDR3 coding DNA: TGTGCCAGCAGCCAAGATATTGAGGGGCGGGCTTTCTTT. Translated, it gives CASSQDIEGRAFF.

The sample holds one count of this clonotype. The CDR3 sequence: CASSHAGLHYEQYV. The CDR3 DNA sequence: TGTGCCAGCAGTCATGCAGGGCTTCATTACGAGCAGTACGTC. The chain carries TRBV6-1 and TRBJ2-7, with D possibly matching TRBD1 (5 bases). Trimming shortened V by 5 bases and J by 4 bases, and 15 bases separated the two germline ends. Looked up from germline, CDR1 is MNHNS and CDR2 is SASEGT. This CDR3 comprises 14 residues.

The chain carries TRBV12-3 or TRBV12-4 and TRBJ2-7; the D gene is possibly TRBD2 (5 bases). This CDR3 is built from 16 residues. V gave up 6 bases and J gave up 2 bases, with 20 bases separating them. The CDR3: CASSSASTGRAYEQYF. CDR3 DNA sequence: TGTGCCAGCAGCTCCGCTAGTACCGGGCGGGCCTACGAGCAGTACTTC.

V is TRBV5-1 and J is TRBJ1-5, with TRBD1 as a possible D gene (5 bases). This CDR3 contains 14 residues. Trimming removed 3 bases from V and 7 bases from J, with 14 bases in between. In germline, CDR1 is SGHRS, CDR2 YFSETQ. The CDR3: CASSSGLGVQPQHF. The CDR3, as DNA: TGCGCCAGCAGCTCAGGACTAGGGGTCCAGCCCCAGCATTTT.

This clonotype was counted once. The chain has TRBV15 and TRBJ2-2; the D gene is possibly TRBD1 (6 bases). This CDR3 region has 16 residues. Germline CDR1 is LNHNV and CDR2 is YYDKDF (reference sequence). V was pared by 0 bases and J by 6 bases, with 14 bases between. The CDR3, as DNA: TGTGCCACCAGCAGAGAGGAACAGGGATTCCCCGGGGAGCTGTTTTTT. Its protein product is CATSREEQGFPGELFF.

The chain has TRBV7-8 and TRBJ1-4; no clear D gene. CDR1 and CDR2 (germline): SGHVS, FQNEAQ. Trimming took 5 bases from V and 8 from J, leaving 9 bases between them. The CDR3 is 12 residues long. CDR3 sequence: CASSLDQEKLFF. CDR3 DNA: TGTGCCAGCAGCCTGGATCAGGAAAAACTGTTTTTT. The full variable domain, its missing parts supplied by reference TRBV7-8 and TRBJ1-4, is GAGVSQSPRYKVAKRGQDVALRCDPISGHVSLFWYQQALGQGPEFLTYFQNEAQLDKSGLPSDRFFAERPEGSVSTLKIQRTQQEDSAVYLCASSLDQEKLFFGSGTQLSVL.

The chain has TRBV2 and TRBJ2-3; 7 bases are a match to TRBD2. The CDR3 spans 13 residues. V lost 8 bases, J lost 1 base, and 3 bases stayed unmatched. CDR1 and CDR2 from the germline V gene are SNHLY and FYNNEI. CDR3: CASRSGGTDTQYF. In nucleotides, the CDR3 is TGTGCCAGCCGAAGCGGGGGCACAGATACGCAGTATTTT.

The chain couples TRBV28 to TRBJ1-1; D not resolved. V was clipped by 4 bases and J by 7 bases, with 13 bases between them. The CDR3 consists of 13 residues. The germline CDR1 and CDR2 sequences are MDHEN and SYDVKM. The CDR3 region has the DNA TGTGCCAGCAGTTCGCACCTTATTGATGAAGCTTTCTTT. Translation gives CASSSHLIDEAFF.

The CDR3 loop reads CATGPGPMNTEAFF. The CDR3 DNA reads TGTGCCACCGGGCCCGGCCCCATGAACACTGAAGCTTTCTTT. The V gene is TRBV28, the J gene TRBJ1-1; D is unclear. Trimming took off 10 bases at V and 0 bases at J, with 15 bases between the two ends. Per the germline V gene, CDR1 is MDHEN and CDR2 is SYDVKM. This CDR3 contains 14 residues.

The chain uses TRBV11-2 and TRBJ1-1; 9 bases are a match to TRBD1. The V and J ends lost 8 bases and 9 bases, in that order; junction bases with no gene match: 10. Germline loops: CDR1 SGHAT, CDR2 FQNNGV. CDR3 size: 13 residues. The CDR3 sequence is CASGPDRGLQAFF. Written as DNA, the CDR3 is TGTGCCAGCGGACCGGACAGGGGCCTTCAAGCTTTCTTT.

J is TRBJ1-2 and V is TRBV15; tentatively, D is TRBD1 (5 bases). The CDR3 runs 14 residues. Trimming stripped 5 bases from V and 8 bases from J, with 18 bases between. Germline loops: CDR1 LNHNV, CDR2 YYDKDF (reference sequence). The CDR3 reads CATSAHGGSDGYTF. DNA for the CDR3: TGTGCCACCAGCGCGCACGGGGGTTCAGACGGCTACACCTTC.

The chain recombines TRBV15 with TRBJ2-4; tentative D call: TRBD2 (7 bases). The CDR3 loop spans 13 amino acids. Germline V gene lookup returns CDR1 LNHNV and CDR2 YYDKDF (reference sequence). Trimming left V 9 bases short and J 3 bases short, with 12 bases between. CDR3 DNA sequence: TGTGCCACAGCTAGGGGGGGCAAAAACATTCAGTACTTC. The encoded protein is CATARGGKNIQYF.

The chain joins TRBV4-3 to TRBJ1-1; TRBD1 matches 9 bases. CDR1 is LGHNA and CDR2 is YSLEER in the germline V gene. J gave up 2 bases and V 4 bases, and 5 bases lay outside the gene matches. The CDR3 totals 15 residues. This CDR3 reads CASSRVTGGNTEAFF. The CDR3 DNA reads TGCGCCAGCAGCCGCGTGACAGGGGGTAACACTGAAGCTTTCTTT.

J is TRBJ1-2 and V is TRBV6-6, with unresolved D. Trimming removed 0 bases at V and 4 bases at J, with 15 bases between. This CDR3 contains 16 residues. Germline assignment: CDR1 MNHNY and CDR2 SVGAGI (reference sequence). The CDR3 region is CASSYSAFQQAYGYTF. CDR3 DNA: TGTGCCAGCAGTTACTCGGCATTTCAGCAGGCCTATGGCTACACCTTC.

The chain couples TRBV19 to TRBJ2-3, with 7 bases fitting TRBD1. Germline trimming cut 9 bases from V and 6 bases from J; bases unmatched to any gene: 12. The germline gives CDR1 LNHDA, CDR2 SQIVND (reference sequence). The CDR3 length is 14 residues. CDR3 DNA sequence: TGTGCCAGCACGAACACAGGGGAGAGGGATACGCAGTATTTT. This codes for CASTNTGERDTQYF.

The chain has TRBV5-1 and TRBJ2-6, with D possibly matching TRBD1 (5 bases). There are 16 residues in the CDR3. V lost 0 bases to trimming and J lost 4 bases, with 11 bases between them. Germline-derived CDR1 and CDR2 are SGHRS and YFSETQ. In DNA, the CDR3 is TGCGCCAGCAGCTTGGCACCAGGGTTGGGGGCCAACGTCCTGACTTTC. Protein sequence: CASSLAPGLGANVLTF. Using reference TRBV5-1 and TRBJ2-6 for the parts outside the CDR3, the full variable domain is KAGVTQTPRYLIKTRGQQVTLSCSPISGHRSVSWYQQTPGQGLQFLFEYFSETQRNKGNFPGRFSGRQFSNSRSEMNVSTLELGDSALYLCASSLAPGLGANVLTFGAGSRLTVL.

The chain has TRBV7-6 and TRBJ2-2; 11 nucleotides align to TRBD2. The CDR3 covers 17 residues. V lost 0 bases, J lost 7 bases, and 7 bases stayed unmatched. The germline CDR1 and CDR2 sequences are SGHVS and FNYEAQ. For the CDR3, the DNA is TGTGCCAGCAGCTTAGCATCTAGCGGGGGGAAGATCGGGGAGCTGTTTTTT. Its translation is CASSLASSGGKIGELFF.

This clonotype was seen only once. The rearrangement joins TRBV7-6 to TRBJ1-3; D is uncertain. This CDR3 has 15 amino acids. The germline V gene encodes CDR1 SGHVS and CDR2 FNYEAQ. Trimming pared 2 bases from V and 3 bases from J, leaving 11 bases between. Here the CDR3 reads CASSLRRIGGNTIYF. For the CDR3, the DNA is TGTGCCAGCAGCTTAAGAAGGATTGGTGGAAACACCATATATTTT.

This clonotype was recorded once. The chain joins TRBV29-1 to TRBJ2-7; 7 nucleotides align to TRBD1. Per germline, CDR1 SQVTM and CDR2 ANQGSEA. The CDR3 is made up of 11 amino acids. Unmatched junction bases numbered 4, after V lost 4 bases and J lost 7 bases. CDR3 amino acids: CSVGRGQEQYF. CDR3 nucleotide sequence: TGCAGCGTTGGAAGGGGGCAAGAGCAGTACTTC.

The chain recombines TRBV3-1 with TRBJ1-4; a possible D gene is TRBD1 (5 bases). Germline values: CDR1 LGHDT, CDR2 YNNKEL (reference sequence). V dropped 0 bases and J dropped 5 bases, with 10 bases sitting between them. CDR3 size: 15 residues. In DNA, the CDR3 is TGTGCCAGCAGCCAAGATCAGGGTACGAATGAAAAACTGTTTTTT. Its translation: CASSQDQGTNEKLFF.

This clonotype was seen only once. V gene TRBV28 combines with J gene TRBJ1-6; D is unresolved. The ends were cut back, 3 bases at V and 5 bases at J, with 8 bases in the middle. CDR3 length equals 14 residues. Germline assignment: CDR1 MDHEN and CDR2 SYDVKM. CDR3 region: CASSFVGNNSPLHF. The CDR3, as DNA: TGTGCCAGCAGTTTCGTAGGGAATAATTCACCCCTCCACTTT.

The chain joins TRBV30 to TRBJ1-5; 9 bases line up with TRBD1. The CDR3 is 14 amino acids. The germline V gene has CDR1 GTSNPN and CDR2 SVGIG (reference sequence). J lost 6 bases, V lost 2 bases, and 5 bases had no gene match. CDR3 in amino acids: CAWSKTGGGQPQHF. In DNA, the CDR3 is TGTGCCTGGAGTAAGACAGGGGGTGGTCAGCCCCAGCATTTT.